This is a list of T cell receptor beta chains from one sample in a study of type 1 regulatory T cells. TCRdb reprocessed the reads with MiXCR, giving one entry per CDR3 protein. The sample has fewer than 80,000 distinct CDR3 sequences, under 25% seen once. No antigen is known for these receptors. The source material was cultured type 1 regulatory T (Tr1) cells, either the whole culture or a sorted fraction (not recorded which). All receptors come from a human donor in good health. Each CDR3 is given with its conserved first and last residue. The D gene is left open where the match is weak. Not all rows give a size; the values are once, few, many and, for expanded clones, a class.

D gene	V gene	J gene	clone size	CDR3 DNA	CDR3 protein
NA	TRBV12-3/TRBV12-4	TRBJ1-6	few	TGTGCCAGCAGTTTTAGGGACAACCTAAATTCACCCCTCCACTTT	CASSFRDNLNSPLHF
NA	TRBV27	TRBJ2-7	NA	TGTGCCAGCAGTTTATTCTCGGGTAGTCTCGAGCAGTACTTC	CASSLFSGSLEQYF
TRBD1	TRBV5-1	TRBJ2-7	NA	TGCGCCAGCAGACAACAACCGACAGGGACCTACGAGCAGTACTTC	CASRQQPTGTYEQYF
TRBD1	TRBV14	TRBJ2-2	few	TGTGCCAGCAGCCAAGTAATCCCCAAGACAGGGCGGGACACCGGGGAGCTGTTTTTT	CASSQVIPKTGRDTGELFF
TRBD2	TRBV20-1	TRBJ2-1	NA	TGCAGTGCCCCACCTAGCGGGTCCTACAATGAGCAGTTCTTC	CSAPPSGSYNEQFF
TRBD2	TRBV2	TRBJ2-3	NA	TGTGCCAGCAGTGGAAAGCGGGGGGTCACAGATACGCAGTATTTT	CASSGKRGVTDTQYF
TRBD2	TRBV9	TRBJ2-1	NA	TGTGCCAGCAGCGTAGGACTAGCGGCCGCAACCCACAATGAGCAGTTCTTC	CASSVGLAAATHNEQFF
TRBD2	TRBV20-1	TRBJ2-3	many	TGCAGTGCTGAGGCGGGAGGAACAACAGATACGCAGTATTTT	CSAEAGGTTDTQYF
TRBD2	TRBV7-7	TRBJ2-1	few	TGTGCTAGCAGCGTCGGACTAGCGGGAGGAGGCGGTGAGCAGTTCTTC	CASSVGLAGGGGEQFF
NA	TRBV3-1	TRBJ1-5	few	TGTGCCAGCAGCCAAGGCACAGGGTCCCCCACGAGGCCCCAGCATTTT	CASSQGTGSPTRPQHF
TRBD2	TRBV20-1	TRBJ2-3	few	TGCAGTGCCAACCGACTAGCGGCAGATACGCAGTATTTT	CSANRLAADTQYF
NA	TRBV7-9	TRBJ2-1	NA	TGTGCCAGCAGCATTAGCGGACCTCACGGAGAGCAGTTCTTC	CASSISGPHGEQFF
NA	TRBV12-3/TRBV12-4	TRBJ2-1	NA	TGTGCCAGCAGTTTTTTTCAGGGGATAGAGAATGAGCAGTTCTTC	CASSFFQGIENEQFF
NA	TRBV2	TRBJ2-1	NA	TGTGCCAGCAGTGAAACCAGGGTCTACAATGAGCAGTTCTTC	CASSETRVYNEQFF
TRBD1	TRBV10-3	TRBJ1-4	NA	TGTGCCATCAGTGAGGGGGGACAGGGGCCGAATGAAAAACTGTTTTTT	CAISEGGQGPNEKLFF
TRBD2	TRBV19	TRBJ2-1	many	TGTGCCAGTGCAAGCGGGAGGGCCTACAATGAGCAGTTCTTC	CASASGRAYNEQFF
NA	TRBV9	TRBJ2-3	NA	TGTGCCAGCAGCCCGAGGACCTGGGGAGATACGCAGTATTTT	CASSPRTWGDTQYF
NA	TRBV12-3/TRBV12-4	TRBJ2-3	few	TGTGCCAGCAGCCCATCCGCCGGTGCCCGAGATACGCAGTATTTT	CASSPSAGARDTQYF
NA	TRBV5-1	TRBJ2-5	many	TGCGCCAGCAGCGAGGGACCGATGCAGACCCAGTACTTC	CASSEGPMQTQYF
TRBD2	TRBV20-1	TRBJ2-7	few	TGCAGTGCTAGCCTAGCGGGAGTTTTGTACGAGCAGTACTTC	CSASLAGVLYEQYF
NA	TRBV4-2	TRBJ2-7	NA	TGTGCCAGCAGCCAAGTTCTAGCGCGTACCAACTCCTACGAGCAGTACTTC	CASSQVLARTNSYEQYF
NA	TRBV5-1	TRBJ1-2	few	TGCGCCAGCAGCTTGGGGACCACAAGTGGCTACACCTTC	CASSLGTTSGYTF
NA	TRBV7-2	TRBJ1-5	NA	TGTGCCAGCAGCTTAGTGGACGGTGGGCAGCCCCAGCATTTT	CASSLVDGGQPQHF
NA	TRBV20-1	TRBJ1-2	NA	TGCAGTGCTAGAGAGGGAAGAAGCGGGGATGGCTACACCTTC	CSAREGRSGDGYTF
NA	TRBV5-8	TRBJ1-2	few	TGTGCCAGCAGCTTGGGTTCGCCAGGGGACTATGGCTACACCTTC	CASSLGSPGDYGYTF
NA	TRBV27	TRBJ2-1	NA	TGTGCCAGCATGAGTTACAATGAGCAGTTCTTC	CASMSYNEQFF